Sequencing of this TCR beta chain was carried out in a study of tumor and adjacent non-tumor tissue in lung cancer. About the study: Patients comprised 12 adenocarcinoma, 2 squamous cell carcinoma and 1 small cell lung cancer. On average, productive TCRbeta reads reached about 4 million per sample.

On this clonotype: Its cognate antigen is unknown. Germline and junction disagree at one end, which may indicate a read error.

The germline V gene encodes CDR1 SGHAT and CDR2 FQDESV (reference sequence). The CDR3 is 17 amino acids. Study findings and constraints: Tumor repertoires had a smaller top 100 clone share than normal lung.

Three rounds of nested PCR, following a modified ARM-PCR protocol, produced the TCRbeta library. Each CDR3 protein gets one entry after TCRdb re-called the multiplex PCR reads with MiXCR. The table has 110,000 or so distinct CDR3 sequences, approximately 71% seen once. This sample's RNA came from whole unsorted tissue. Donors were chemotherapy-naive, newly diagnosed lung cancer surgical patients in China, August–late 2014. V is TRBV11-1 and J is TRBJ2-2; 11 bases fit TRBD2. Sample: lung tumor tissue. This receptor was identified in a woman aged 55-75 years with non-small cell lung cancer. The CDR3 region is CASSPLLAGESIGELLF. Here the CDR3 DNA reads TGTGCCAGCAGCCCGCTACTAGCGGGAGAATCCATCGGGGAGCTGTTATTT. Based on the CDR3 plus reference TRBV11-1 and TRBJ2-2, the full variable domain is EAEVAQSPRYKITEKSQAVAFWCDPISGHATLYWYRQILGQGPELLVQFQDESVVDDSQLPKDRFSAERLKGVDSTLKIQPAELGDSAMYLCASSPLLAGESIGELLFGEGSRLTVL.